This TCR beta chain was observed in a study of glioma-infiltrating T cells after dendritic cell vaccination. This clone was detected once. Per the germline V gene, CDR1 is SGHNT and CDR2 is YYREEE (reference sequence). This CDR3 region has 17 residues. V lost 4 bases to trimming and J lost 3 bases, with 20 bases between them. The method was immunoSEQ multiplex PCR; TCRdb's version includes in-frame clones alone and lacks a portion of them. The data contain about 92,000 clones, under 90% of them singletons. The chain combines TRBV5-4 with TRBJ1-5; D is undetermined. The sequencing used blood, collected before dendritic cell vaccination. The sequence was collected from a human donor with glioblastoma. CDR3: CASSPRRRRPYNQPQHF. CDR3 DNA: TGTGCCAGCAGCCCTAGGAGGCGTCGGCCCTACAATCAGCCCCAGCATTTT.